The 8 T cell receptor beta chains listed next were all sequenced from one sample in a study of blood T cells in healthy people across ages (dated by TCRdb to the mid-2010s). Library construction relied on 5' RACE. The sequencer was an Illumina HiSeq 2500. The second PCR ran for about 7 to 11 cycles and used a J-beta primer mix along with a sample-barcoded 5' primer. TCRdb reran the public reads through fastp at Q25 and MiXCR, keeping productive beta chains. CDR3 protein duplicates are merged, each entry listing the most common genes and DNA. The sample table shows approximately 790,000 distinct CDR3 sequences, and under 80% are seen once. The ten largest account for 28% of the sample. Sequencing was done on a sample of blood. These receptors were collected from a man in his thirties or forties in good health.

The gene calls are TRBV12-3 or TRBV12-4 and TRBJ2-7, with 8 bases lining up with TRBD1. This CDR3 has 14 residues. The J segment lost 5 bases and the V segment lost 6 bases, leaving 9 bases of the junction unmatched. The CDR3 spells CASRPTGGRNEQYF. The CDR3 nucleotides are TGTGCCAGCAGACCTACAGGGGGTAGGAACGAGCAGTACTTC.

This clonotype occurred a few times. This chain joins TRBV28 and TRBJ2-5; TRBD1 agrees at 8 bases. TRBJ2-7 matches the DNA end more closely, so the J call is doubtful. Germline-derived CDR1 and CDR2 are MDHEN and SYDVKM. CDR3 size: 14 residues. In DNA form, the CDR3 reads TGTGCCAGCAGTTTAACCCCAGGGGGCCGCGAGCAGTACTTC. Its protein is CASSLTPGGREQYF.

The chain carries TRBV4-3 and TRBJ2-6, with D perhaps matching TRBD2 (5 bases). The CDR3 consists of 16 residues. Trimming took off 3 bases at V and 0 bases at J, with 9 bases between the two ends. Per germline, CDR1 LGHNA and CDR2 YSLEER. In DNA form, the CDR3 reads TGCGCCAGCAGCCAGGAGGTTATCTCTGGGGCCAACGTCCTGACTTTC. Amino acids: CASSQEVISGANVLTF.

The chain has TRBV20-1 and TRBJ2-1, with D perhaps TRBD1 or TRBD2 (6 bases each). The CDR3 consists of 13 residues. Germline CDR1 reads DFQATT; CDR2 reads SNEGSKA (reference sequence). V lost 3 bases and J 9 bases, leaving 15 bases between the germline ends. CDR3: CSASRRGVVEQFF. In nucleotides, the CDR3 is TGCAGTGCTAGTAGGAGGGGGGTTGTTGAGCAGTTCTTC.

This chain connects TRBV7-2 to TRBJ1-2; TRBD1 matches at 7 bases. This CDR3 spans 13 amino acids. Germline CDR1 is SGHTA and CDR2 is FQGNSA. The V segment lost 5 bases and the J segment 4 bases; nucleotides outside the gene matches: 4. CDR3 sequence: CASSVQGTYGYTF. The DNA of the CDR3 is TGTGCCAGCAGCGTACAGGGGACCTATGGCTACACCTTC.

The V and J genes are TRBV7-9 and TRBJ2-3; D not resolved. Germline V gene lookup returns CDR1 SEHNR and CDR2 FQNEAQ (reference sequence). Trimming stripped 8 bases from V and 3 bases from J, with 9 bases between. The CDR3 length is 12 residues. This chain's CDR3 is CASYVPTDTQYF. The CDR3 bases are TGTGCCAGCTATGTGCCTACAGATACGCAGTATTTT.

This clonotype was found a few times. The chain is built from TRBV9 and TRBJ2-4; no reliable D call. The DNA end favors TRBJ2-5, so the J call may be wrong. CDR3 size: 12 residues. Germline CDR1 SGDLS, CDR2 YYNGEE. CDR3 sequence reads: CASSVERETQYF. CDR3 DNA: TGTGCCAGCAGCGTAGAACGGGAGACCCAGTACTTC.

V gene TRBV27 combines with J gene TRBJ2-5; TRBD2 might be the D (7 bases). Germline values: CDR1 MNHEY, CDR2 SMNVEV (reference sequence). The CDR3 is 15 residues long. The V and J ends lost 2 bases and 5 bases respectively, with 15 bases between them. Here the CDR3 DNA reads TGTGCCAGCAGTTTAGCGGGGGCGGTTAAGGAGACCCAGTACTTC. It yields the protein CASSLAGAVKETQYF.